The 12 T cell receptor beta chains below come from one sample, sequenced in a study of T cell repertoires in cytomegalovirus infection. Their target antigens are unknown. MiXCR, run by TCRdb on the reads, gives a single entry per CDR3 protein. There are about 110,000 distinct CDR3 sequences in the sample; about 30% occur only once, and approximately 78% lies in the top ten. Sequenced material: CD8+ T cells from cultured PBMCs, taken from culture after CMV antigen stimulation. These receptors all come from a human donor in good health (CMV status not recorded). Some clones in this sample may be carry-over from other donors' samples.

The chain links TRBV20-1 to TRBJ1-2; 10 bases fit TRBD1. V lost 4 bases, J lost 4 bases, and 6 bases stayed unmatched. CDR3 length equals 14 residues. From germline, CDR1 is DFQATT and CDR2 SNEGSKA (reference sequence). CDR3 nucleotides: TGCAGTGCTACCGGGACAGGGGACTCCTATGGCTACACCTTC. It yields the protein CSATGTGDSYGYTF.

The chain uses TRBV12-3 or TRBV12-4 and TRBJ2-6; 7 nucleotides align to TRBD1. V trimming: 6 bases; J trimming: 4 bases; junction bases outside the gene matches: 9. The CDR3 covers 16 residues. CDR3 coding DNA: TGTGCCAGCAGAAACGGACAGGCCAACGGGGCCAACGTCCTGACTTTC. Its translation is CASRNGQANGANVLTF.

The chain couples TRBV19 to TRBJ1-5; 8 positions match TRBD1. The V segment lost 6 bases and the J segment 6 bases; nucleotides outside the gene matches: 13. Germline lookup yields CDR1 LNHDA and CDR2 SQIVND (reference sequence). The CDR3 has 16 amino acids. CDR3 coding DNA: TGTGCCAGTAGGGAGGGGCCCAGGGGGCTTGGTCAGCCCCAGCATTTT. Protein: CASREGPRGLGQPQHF. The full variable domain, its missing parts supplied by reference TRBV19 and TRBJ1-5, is DGGITQSPKYLFRKEGQNVTLSCEQNLNHDAMYWYRQDPGQGLRLIYYSQIVNDFQKGDIAEGYSVSREKKESFPLTVTSAQKNPTAFYLCASREGPRGLGQPQHFGDGTRLSIL.

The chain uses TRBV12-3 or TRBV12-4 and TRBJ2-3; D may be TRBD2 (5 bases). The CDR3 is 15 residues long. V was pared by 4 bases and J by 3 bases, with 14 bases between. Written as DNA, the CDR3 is TGTGCCAGCAGTTCCCCACCGGGCGGGACAGATACGCAGTATTTT. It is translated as CASSSPPGGTDTQYF.

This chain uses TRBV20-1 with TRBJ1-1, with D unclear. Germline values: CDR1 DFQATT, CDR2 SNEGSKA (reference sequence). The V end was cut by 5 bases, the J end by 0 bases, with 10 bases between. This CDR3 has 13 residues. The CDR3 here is CSASDGMNTEAFF. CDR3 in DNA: TGCAGTGCTTCGGACGGGATGAACACTGAAGCTTTCTTT.

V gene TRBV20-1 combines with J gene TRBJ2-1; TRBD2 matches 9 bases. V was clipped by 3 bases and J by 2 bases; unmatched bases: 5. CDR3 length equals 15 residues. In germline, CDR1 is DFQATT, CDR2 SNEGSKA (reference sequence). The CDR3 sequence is CSASISGGTYNEQFF. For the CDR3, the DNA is TGCAGTGCTAGTATTAGCGGGGGAACCTACAATGAGCAGTTCTTC.

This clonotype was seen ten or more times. Here the CDR3 DNA reads TGTGCCAGCAGCTCGGACCAGCGGAACTACGAGCAGTACTTC. Protein sequence: CASSSDQRNYEQYF. The chain employs TRBV7-9 and TRBJ2-7; weak D call: TRBD2 (5 bases). Trimming stripped 4 bases from V and 3 bases from J, with 13 bases between. From germline, CDR1 is SEHNR and CDR2 FQNEAQ (reference sequence). This CDR3 comprises 14 residues.

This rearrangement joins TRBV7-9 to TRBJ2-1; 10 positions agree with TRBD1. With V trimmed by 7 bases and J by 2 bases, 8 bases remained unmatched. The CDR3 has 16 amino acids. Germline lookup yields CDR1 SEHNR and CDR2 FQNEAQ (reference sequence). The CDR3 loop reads CASTGRQGAPYNEQFF. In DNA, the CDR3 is TGTGCCAGCACCGGCAGACAGGGGGCCCCCTACAATGAGCAGTTCTTC.

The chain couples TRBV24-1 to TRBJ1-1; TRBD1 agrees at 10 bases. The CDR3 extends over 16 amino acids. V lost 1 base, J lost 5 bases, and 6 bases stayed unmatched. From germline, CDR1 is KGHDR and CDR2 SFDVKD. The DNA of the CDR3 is TGTGCCACCAGTGATTTCATCGGGACAGGGGAAACTGAAGCTTTCTTT. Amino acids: CATSDFIGTGETEAFF.

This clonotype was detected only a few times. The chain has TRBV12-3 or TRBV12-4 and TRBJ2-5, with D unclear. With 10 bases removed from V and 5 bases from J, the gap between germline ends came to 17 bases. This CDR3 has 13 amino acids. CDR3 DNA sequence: TGTGCCACCGTCCGGACCCTTGGGGAGACCCAGTACTTC. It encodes CATVRTLGETQYF.

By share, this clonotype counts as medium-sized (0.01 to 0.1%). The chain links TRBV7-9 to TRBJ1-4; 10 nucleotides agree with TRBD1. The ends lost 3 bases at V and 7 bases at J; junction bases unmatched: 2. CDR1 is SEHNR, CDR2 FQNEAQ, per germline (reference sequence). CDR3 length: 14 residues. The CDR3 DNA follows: TGTGCCAGCAGCTTGACAGGGGGCGGTGAAAAACTGTTTTTT. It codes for CASSLTGGGEKLFF.

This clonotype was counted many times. DNA of the CDR3: TGTGCCAGCAGCTTAGCGTTCAGGGGGAAAGTTTCCTACGAGCAGTACTTC. This encodes CASSLAFRGKVSYEQYF. The chain has TRBV7-8 and TRBJ2-7; 7 nucleotides align to TRBD1. Per germline, CDR1 SGHVS and CDR2 FQNEAQ. CDR3 length: 17 amino acids. Germline trimming cut 0 bases from V and 1 base from J; bases unmatched to any gene: 9.